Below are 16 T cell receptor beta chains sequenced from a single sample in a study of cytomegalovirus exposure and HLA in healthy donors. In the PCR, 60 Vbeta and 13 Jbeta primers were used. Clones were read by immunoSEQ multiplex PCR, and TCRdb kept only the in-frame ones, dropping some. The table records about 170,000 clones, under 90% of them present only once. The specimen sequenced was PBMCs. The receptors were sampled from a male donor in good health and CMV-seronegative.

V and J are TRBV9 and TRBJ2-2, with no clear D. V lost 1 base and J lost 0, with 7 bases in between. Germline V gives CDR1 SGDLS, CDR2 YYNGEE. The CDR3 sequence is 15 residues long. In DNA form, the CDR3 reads TGTGCCAGCAGCGTAAGACACTCGAACACCGGGGAGCTGTTTTTT. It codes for CASSVRHSNTGELFF.

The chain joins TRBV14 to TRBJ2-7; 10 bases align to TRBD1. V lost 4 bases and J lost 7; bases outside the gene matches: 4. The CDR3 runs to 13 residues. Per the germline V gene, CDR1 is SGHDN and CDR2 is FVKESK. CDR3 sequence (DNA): TGTGCCAGCAGCCGAGGACAGGGGGGGGAGCAGTACTTC. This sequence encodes CASSRGQGGEQYF.

The CDR3 coding sequence is TGTGCCAGCACTCAGCGGGGGGCACCCTCCTACGAGCAGTACTTC. This codes for CASTQRGAPSYEQYF. The chain combines TRBV27 with TRBJ2-7; 9 bases agree with TRBD2. After removal of 7 bases from V and 0 bases from J, the junction contained 7 bases not matched to a gene. The CDR3 runs to 15 residues. CDR1 MNHEY and CDR2 SMNVEV come from the germline V gene (reference sequence).

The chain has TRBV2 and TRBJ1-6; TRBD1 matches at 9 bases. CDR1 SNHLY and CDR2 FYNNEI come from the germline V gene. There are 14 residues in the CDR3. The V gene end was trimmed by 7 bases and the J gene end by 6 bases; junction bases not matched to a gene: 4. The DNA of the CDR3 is TGTGCCAGCAACCCGGGACAGGGTAATTCACCCCTCCACTTT. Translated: CASNPGQGNSPLHF.

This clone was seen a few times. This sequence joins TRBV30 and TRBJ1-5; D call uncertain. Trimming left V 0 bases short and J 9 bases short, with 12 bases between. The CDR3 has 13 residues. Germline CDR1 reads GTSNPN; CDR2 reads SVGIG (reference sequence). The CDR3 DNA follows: TGTGCCTGGAGTGTGGGAAGGAGCGGGCCCCAGCATTTT. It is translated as CAWSVGRSGPQHF.

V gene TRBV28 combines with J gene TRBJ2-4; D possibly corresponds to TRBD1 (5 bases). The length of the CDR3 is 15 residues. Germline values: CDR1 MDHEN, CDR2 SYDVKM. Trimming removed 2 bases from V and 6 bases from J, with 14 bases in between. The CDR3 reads CASSLGHLGANIQYF. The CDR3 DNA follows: TGTGCCAGCAGTTTAGGGCACCTTGGGGCAAACATTCAGTACTTC. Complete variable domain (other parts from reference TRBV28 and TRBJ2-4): DVKVTQSSRYLVKRTGEKVFLECVQDMDHENMFWYRQDPGLGLRLIYFSYDVKMKEKGDIPEGYSVSREKKERFSLILESASTNQTSMYLCASSLGHLGANIQYFGAGTRLSVL.

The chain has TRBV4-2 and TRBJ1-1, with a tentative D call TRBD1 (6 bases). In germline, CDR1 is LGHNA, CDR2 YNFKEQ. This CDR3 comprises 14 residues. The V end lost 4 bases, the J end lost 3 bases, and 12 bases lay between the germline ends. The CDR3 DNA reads TGTGCCAGCAGCCGCCGACAGGTCTACACTGAAGCTTTCTTT. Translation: CASSRRQVYTEAFF.

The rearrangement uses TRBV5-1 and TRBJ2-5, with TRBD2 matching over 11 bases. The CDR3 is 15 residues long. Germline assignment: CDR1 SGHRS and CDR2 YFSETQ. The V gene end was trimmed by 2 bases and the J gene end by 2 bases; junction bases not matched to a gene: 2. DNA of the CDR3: TGCGCCAGCAGCTTACTAGCGGGGGCACAAGAGACCCAGTACTTC. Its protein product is CASSLLAGAQETQYF.

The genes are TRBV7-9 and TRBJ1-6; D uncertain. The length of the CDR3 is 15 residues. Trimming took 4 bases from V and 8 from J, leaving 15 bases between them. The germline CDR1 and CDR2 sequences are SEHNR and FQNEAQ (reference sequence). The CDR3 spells CASSSAGSTYSPLHF. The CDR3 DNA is TGTGCCAGCAGCTCCGCCGGGTCTACTTATTCACCCCTCCACTTT.

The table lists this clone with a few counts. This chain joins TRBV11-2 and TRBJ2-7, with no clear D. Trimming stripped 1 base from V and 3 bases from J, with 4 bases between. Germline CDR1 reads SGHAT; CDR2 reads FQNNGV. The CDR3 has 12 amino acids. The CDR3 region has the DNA TGTGCCAGCAGCTTAGGGAGCTACGAGCAGTACTTC. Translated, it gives CASSLGSYEQYF.

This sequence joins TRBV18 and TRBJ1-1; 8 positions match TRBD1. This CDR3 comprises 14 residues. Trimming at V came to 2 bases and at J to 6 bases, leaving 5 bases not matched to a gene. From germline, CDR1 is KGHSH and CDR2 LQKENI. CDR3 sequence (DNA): TGTGCCAGCTCACCAGGGACAGGACGTTCTGAAGCTTTCTTT. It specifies CASSPGTGRSEAFF.

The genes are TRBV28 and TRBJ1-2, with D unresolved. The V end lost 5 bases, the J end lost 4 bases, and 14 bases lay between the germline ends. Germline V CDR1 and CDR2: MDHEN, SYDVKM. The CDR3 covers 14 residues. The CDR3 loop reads CASSQHRHLYGYTF. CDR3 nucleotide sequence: TGTGCCAGCAGTCAACACCGACACCTCTATGGCTACACCTTC.

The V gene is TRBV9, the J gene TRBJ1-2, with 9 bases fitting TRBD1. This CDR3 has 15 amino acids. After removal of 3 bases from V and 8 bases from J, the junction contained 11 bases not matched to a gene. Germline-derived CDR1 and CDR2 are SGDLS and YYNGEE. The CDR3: CASSESNRGQEGYTF. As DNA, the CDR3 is TGTGCCAGCAGCGAATCGAACAGGGGGCAGGAAGGCTACACCTTC.

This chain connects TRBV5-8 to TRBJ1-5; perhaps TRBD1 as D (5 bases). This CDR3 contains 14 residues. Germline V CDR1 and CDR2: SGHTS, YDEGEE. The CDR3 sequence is CVRNGGYSNQPQHF. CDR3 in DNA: TGTGTCCGCAACGGGGGTTATAGCAATCAGCCCCAGCATTTT. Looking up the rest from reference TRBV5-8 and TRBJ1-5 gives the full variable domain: EAGVTQSPTHLIKTRGQQATLRCSPISGHTSVYWYQQALGLGLQFLLWYDEGEERNRGNFPPRFSGRQFPNYSSELNVNALELEDSALYLCVRNGGYSNQPQHFGDGTRLSIL.

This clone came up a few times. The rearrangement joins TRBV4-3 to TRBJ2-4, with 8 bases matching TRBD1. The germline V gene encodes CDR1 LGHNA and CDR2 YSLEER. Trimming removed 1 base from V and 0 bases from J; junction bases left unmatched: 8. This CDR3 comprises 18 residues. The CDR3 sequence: CASSQALQGAVAKNIQYF. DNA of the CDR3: TGCGCCAGCAGCCAAGCCCTTCAGGGGGCCGTAGCCAAAAACATTCAGTACTTC.

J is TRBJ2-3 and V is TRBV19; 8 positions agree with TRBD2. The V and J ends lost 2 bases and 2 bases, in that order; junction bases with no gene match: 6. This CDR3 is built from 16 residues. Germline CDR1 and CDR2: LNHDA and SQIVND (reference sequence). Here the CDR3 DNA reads TGTGCCAGTAGTATACGCGGGGGGACTGTCACAGATACGCAGTATTTT. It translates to CASSIRGGTVTDTQYF.